The 5 T cell receptor beta chains reported below all come from one sample, sequenced in a study of CD8 T cells in Susac syndrome. Random-hexamer reverse transcription was applied to about 0.5 to 1 ug RNA. Each CDR3 protein is one row after TCRdb ran MiXCR on the immunoSEQ multiplex PCR reads. The data contain more than 150,000 distinct CDR3 sequences, roughly 94% of them singletons. Sequenced material: CD8+ T cells from PBMCs. Receptors were obtained from a human donor with Susac syndrome.

V and J are TRBV28 and TRBJ2-5; D ambiguous. In germline, CDR1 is MDHEN, CDR2 SYDVKM. The CDR3 loop spans 11 amino acids. V lost 8 bases and J 4 bases, leaving 8 bases between the germline ends. CDR3 amino acids: CASSPGETQYF. As DNA, the CDR3 is TGTGCCAGCTCACCCGGAGAGACCCAGTACTTC.

V usage is TRBV13 and J usage is TRBJ2-2; 7 bases match TRBD1. V was pared by 3 bases and J by 4 bases, with 2 bases of the junction left unmatched. Germline CDR1 reads PRHDT; CDR2 reads FYEKMQ (reference sequence). The CDR3 totals 14 residues. Written as DNA, the CDR3 is TGTGCCAGCAGCTTTCCAGGGGGCACCGGGGAGCTGTTTTTT. It translates to CASSFPGGTGELFF.

The J gene is TRBJ1-2, the V gene TRBV20-1, with D possibly TRBD1 on 5 matching bases. Looked up from germline, CDR1 is DFQATT and CDR2 is SNEGSKA (reference sequence). V lost 0 bases and J lost 10, with 18 bases in between. The CDR3 is 14 residues long. This CDR3 is CSARDDRQIHDYTF. As DNA, the CDR3 is TGCAGTGCTAGAGATGATCGACAGATTCACGACTACACCTTC.

The genes are TRBV13 and TRBJ2-1; tentatively, D is TRBD2 (5 bases). Trimming pared 1 base from V and 8 bases from J, leaving 12 bases between. The CDR3 sequence is 14 residues long. Germline lookup yields CDR1 PRHDT and CDR2 FYEKMQ (reference sequence). This chain's CDR3 is CASSLAGIRDEQFF. The CDR3 region has the DNA TGTGCCAGCAGCTTAGCCGGGATCCGGGATGAGCAGTTCTTC.

CDR3 sequence reads: CASSYSTSGNTDTQYF. In DNA, the CDR3 is TGTGCCAGCAGTTATTCGACTAGCGGGAACACAGATACGCAGTATTTT. The chain couples TRBV6-5 to TRBJ2-3; 11 nucleotides match TRBD2. Germline CDR1 MNHEY, CDR2 SVGAGI. The CDR3 sequence is 16 residues long. V lost 3 bases to trimming and J lost 2 bases; unmatched junction nucleotides: 4.